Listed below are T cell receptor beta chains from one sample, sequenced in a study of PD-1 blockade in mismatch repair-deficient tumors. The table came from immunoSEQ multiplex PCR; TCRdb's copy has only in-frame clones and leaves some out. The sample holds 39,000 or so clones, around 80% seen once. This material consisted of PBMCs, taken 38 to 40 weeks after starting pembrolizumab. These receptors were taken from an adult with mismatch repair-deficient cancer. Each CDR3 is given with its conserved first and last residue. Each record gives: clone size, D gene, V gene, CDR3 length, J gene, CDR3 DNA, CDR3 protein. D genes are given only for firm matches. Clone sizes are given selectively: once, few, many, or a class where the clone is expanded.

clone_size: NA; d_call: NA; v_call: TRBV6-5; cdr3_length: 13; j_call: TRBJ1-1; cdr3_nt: TGTGCCAGCAGTGTTGTCAGGGCGACTGAAGCTTTCTTT; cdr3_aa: CASSVVRATEAFF
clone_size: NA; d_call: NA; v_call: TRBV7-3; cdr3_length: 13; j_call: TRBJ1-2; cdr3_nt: TGTGCCAGCAGCTTGATAGGGGGGGGTGGCTACACCTTC; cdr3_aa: CASSLIGGGGYTF
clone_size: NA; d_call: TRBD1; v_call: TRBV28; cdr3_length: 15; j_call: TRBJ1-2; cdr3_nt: TGTGCCAGCAGTACTCCGGGACAGGGGGGCGTTGGCTACACCTTC; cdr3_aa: CASSTPGQGGVGYTF
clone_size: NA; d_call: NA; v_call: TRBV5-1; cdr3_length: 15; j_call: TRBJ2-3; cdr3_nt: TGCGCCAGCAGCTTGGTGGATCCGGGTCAAGATACGCAGTATTTT; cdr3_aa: CASSLVDPGQDTQYF
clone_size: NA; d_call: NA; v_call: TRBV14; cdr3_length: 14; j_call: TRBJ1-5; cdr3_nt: TGTGCCAGCAGCCAGAGTCATAGCAATCAGCCCCAGCATTTT; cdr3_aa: CASSQSHSNQPQHF
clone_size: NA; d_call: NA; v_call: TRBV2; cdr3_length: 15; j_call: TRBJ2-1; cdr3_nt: TGTGCCAGCGGCGCGGACAGTCGCTCCTACAATGAGCAGTTCTTC; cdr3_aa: CASGADSRSYNEQFF
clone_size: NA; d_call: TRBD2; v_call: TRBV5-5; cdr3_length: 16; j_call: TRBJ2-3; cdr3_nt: TGTGCCAGCAGCTCCTGGACTAGCGGGAGTAGGGATACGCAGTATTTT; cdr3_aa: CASSSWTSGSRDTQYF
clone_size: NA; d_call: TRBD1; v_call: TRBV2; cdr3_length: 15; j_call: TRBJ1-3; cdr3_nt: TGTGCCAGCAATTCGGGACAGCACTCTGGAAACACCATATATTTT; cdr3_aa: CASNSGQHSGNTIYF
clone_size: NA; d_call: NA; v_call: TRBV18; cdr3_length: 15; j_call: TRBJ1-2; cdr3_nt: TGTGCCAGCTCACCAGGGGGGGGGCGCAACTATGGCTACACCTTC; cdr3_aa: CASSPGGGRNYGYTF
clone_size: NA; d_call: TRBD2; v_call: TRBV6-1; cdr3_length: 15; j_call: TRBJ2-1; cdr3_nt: TGTGCCAGCATTTCTCCGGGACTAGCGGTCAGTGAGCAGTTCTTC; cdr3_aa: CASISPGLAVSEQFF
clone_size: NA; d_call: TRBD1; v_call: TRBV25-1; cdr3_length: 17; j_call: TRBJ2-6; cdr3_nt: TGTGCCAGCGGGAAGACAGGGGGGGACTCTGGGGCCAACGTCCTGACTTTC; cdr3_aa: CASGKTGGDSGANVLTF
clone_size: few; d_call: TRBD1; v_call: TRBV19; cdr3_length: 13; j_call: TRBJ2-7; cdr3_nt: TGTGCCAGTAGTCCCGACAGGGGGAACGAGCAGTACTTC; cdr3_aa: CASSPDRGNEQYF
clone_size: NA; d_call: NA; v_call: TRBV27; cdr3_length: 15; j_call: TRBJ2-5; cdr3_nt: TGTGCCAGCAGTTCCCGATTTGGGCCACAAGAGACCCAGTACTTC; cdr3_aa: CASSSRFGPQETQYF
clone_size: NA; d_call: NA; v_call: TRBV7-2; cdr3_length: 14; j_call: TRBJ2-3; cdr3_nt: TGTGCCAGCAGCTCACGACTAAGCCCAGATACGCAGTATTTT; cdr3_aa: CASSSRLSPDTQYF
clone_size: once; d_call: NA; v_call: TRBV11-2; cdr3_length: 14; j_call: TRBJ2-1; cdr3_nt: TGTGCCAGCAGCTTAGTCCCGGGGTACAATGAGCAGTTCTTC; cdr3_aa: CASSLVPGYNEQFF
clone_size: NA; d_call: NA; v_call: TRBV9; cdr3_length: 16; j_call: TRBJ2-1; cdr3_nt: TGTGCCAGCAGCGTAGAGGAGCTTGAATTTATGAATGAGCAGTTCTTC; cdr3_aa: CASSVEELEFMNEQFF
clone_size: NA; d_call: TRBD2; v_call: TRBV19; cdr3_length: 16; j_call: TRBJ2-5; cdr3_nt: TGTGCCAGTAGTATGGCCACTAGCGGGTTCCAAGAGACCCAGTACTTC; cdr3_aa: CASSMATSGFQETQYF
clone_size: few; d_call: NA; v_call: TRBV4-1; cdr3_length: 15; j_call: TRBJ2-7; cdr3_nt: TGCGCCAGCAGCCAAAGTTACAGGGTGGCCTACGAGCAGTACTTC; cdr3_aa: CASSQSYRVAYEQYF
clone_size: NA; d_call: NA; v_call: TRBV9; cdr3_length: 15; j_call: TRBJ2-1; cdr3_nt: TGTGCCAGCAGCGCAGATAGCGGTACCTACAATGAGCAGTTCTTC; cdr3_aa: CASSADSGTYNEQFF
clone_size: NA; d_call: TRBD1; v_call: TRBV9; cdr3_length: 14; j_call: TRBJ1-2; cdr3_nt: TGTGCCAGCAGCGTAGGGACAGGGAACTATGGCTACACCTTC; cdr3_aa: CASSVGTGNYGYTF
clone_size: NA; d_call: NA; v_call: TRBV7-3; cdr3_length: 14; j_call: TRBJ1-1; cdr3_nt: TGTGCCAGCAGCCTGACAGGAGGAAACACTGAAGCTTTCTTT; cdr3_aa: CASSLTGGNTEAFF
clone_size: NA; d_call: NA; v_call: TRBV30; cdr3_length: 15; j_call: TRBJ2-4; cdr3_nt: TGTGCCTGGAGTCCTAGAGGGAGCTTGAGAAACATTCAGTACTTC; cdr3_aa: CAWSPRGSLRNIQYF
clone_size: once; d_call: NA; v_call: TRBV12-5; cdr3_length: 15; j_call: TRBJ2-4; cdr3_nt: TGTGCTAGTGGTTTACCAGGGGCGGCCAAAAACATTCAGTACTTC; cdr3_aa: CASGLPGAAKNIQYF
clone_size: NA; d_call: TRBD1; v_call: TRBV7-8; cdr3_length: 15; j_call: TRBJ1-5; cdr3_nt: TGTGCCAGCAGCTTGGACAGGACTAGCAATCAGCCCCAGCATTTT; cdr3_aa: CASSLDRTSNQPQHF
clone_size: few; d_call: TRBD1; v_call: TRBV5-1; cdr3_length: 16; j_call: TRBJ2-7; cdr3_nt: TGCGCCAGCAGTCCTGGGGGACAGGGTGTGGGCTACGAGCAGTACTTC; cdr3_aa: CASSPGGQGVGYEQYF
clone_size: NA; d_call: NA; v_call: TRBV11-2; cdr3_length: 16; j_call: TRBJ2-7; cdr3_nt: TGTGCCAGCAGCTTAACCCCCGGACAGATCTTCGACGAGCAGTACTTC; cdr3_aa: CASSLTPGQIFDEQYF